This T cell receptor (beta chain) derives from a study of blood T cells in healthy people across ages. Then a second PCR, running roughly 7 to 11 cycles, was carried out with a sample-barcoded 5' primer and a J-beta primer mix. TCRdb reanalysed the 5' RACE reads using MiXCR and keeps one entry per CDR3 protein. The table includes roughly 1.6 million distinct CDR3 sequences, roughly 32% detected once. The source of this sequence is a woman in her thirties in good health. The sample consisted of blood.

In nucleotides, the CDR3 is TGTGCCACAAACCGGGATCAACGAGAGGGGCAGTTCTTC. Amino acid sequence: CATNRDQREGQFF. The V gene is TRBV2, the J gene TRBJ2-1, with TRBD2 as a possible D gene (5 bases). Germline CDR1 SNHLY, CDR2 FYNNEI. This CDR3 is 13 amino acids long. Trimming cost V 10 bases and J 12 bases, with 22 bases left between them.